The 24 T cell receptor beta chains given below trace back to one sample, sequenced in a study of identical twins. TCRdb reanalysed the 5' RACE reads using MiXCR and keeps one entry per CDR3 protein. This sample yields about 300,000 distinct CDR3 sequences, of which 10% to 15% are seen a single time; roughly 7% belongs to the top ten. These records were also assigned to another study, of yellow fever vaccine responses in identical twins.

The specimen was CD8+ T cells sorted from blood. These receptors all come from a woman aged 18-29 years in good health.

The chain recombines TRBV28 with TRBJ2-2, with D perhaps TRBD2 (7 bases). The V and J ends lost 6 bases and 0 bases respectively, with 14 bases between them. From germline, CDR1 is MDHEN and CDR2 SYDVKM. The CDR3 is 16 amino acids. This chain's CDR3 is CASREGGSPNTGELFF. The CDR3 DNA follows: TGTGCCAGCAGAGAGGGGGGGTCTCCGAACACCGGGGAGCTGTTTTTT.

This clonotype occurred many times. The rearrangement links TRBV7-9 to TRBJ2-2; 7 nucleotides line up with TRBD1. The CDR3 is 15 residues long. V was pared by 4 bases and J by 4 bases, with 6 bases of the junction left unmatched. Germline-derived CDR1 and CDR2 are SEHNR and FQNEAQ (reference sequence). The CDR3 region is CASSSTGVGTGELFF. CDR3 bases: TGTGCCAGCAGCTCTACAGGGGTCGGCACCGGGGAGCTGTTTTTT.

In DNA, the CDR3 is TGTGCCAGCAGCTTAGCGGCGAGGGGGGACACTGAAGCTTTCTTT. It encodes CASSLAARGDTEAFF. The genes are TRBV7-6 and TRBJ1-1; D is possibly TRBD1 (6 bases). Trimming stripped 0 bases from V and 3 bases from J, with 11 bases between. Germline V CDR1 and CDR2: SGHVS, FNYEAQ. This CDR3 comprises 15 residues.

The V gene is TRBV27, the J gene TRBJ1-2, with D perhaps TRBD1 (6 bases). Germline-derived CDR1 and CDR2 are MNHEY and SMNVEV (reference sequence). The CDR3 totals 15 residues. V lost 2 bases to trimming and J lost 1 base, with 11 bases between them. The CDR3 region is CASSLTGILNYGYTF. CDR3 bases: TGTGCCAGCAGTTTAACAGGGATCCTTAACTATGGCTACACCTTC.

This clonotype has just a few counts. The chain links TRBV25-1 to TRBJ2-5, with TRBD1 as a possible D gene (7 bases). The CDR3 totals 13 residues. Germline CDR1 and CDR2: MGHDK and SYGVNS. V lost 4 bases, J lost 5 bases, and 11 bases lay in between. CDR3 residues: CASSVRGDETQYF. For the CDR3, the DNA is TGTGCCAGCAGTGTCAGGGGGGATGAGACCCAGTACTTC. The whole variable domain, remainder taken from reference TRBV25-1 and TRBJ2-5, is EADIYQTPRYLVIGTGKKITLECSQTMGHDKMYWYQQDPGMELHLIHYSYGVNSTEKGDLSSESTVSRIRTEHFPLTLESARPSHTSQYLCASSVRGDETQYFGPGTRLLVL.

Written as DNA, the CDR3 is TGCGCCAGCAGCTTTCGTTGGGGCCTCGACAGCACTAGCACAGATACGCAGTATTTT. This codes for CASSFRWGLDSTSTDTQYF. This chain joins TRBV5-1 and TRBJ2-3, with D maybe TRBD1 (5 bases). This CDR3 is 19 amino acids long. Germline assignment: CDR1 SGHRS and CDR2 YFSETQ. V lost 2 bases and J 0 bases, leaving 22 bases between the germline ends.

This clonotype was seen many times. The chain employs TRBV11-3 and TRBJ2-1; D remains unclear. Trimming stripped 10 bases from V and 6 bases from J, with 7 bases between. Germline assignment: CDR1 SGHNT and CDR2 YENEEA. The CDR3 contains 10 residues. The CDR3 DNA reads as TGTGCCACCGTAGTCAATGAGCAGTTCTTC. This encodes CATVVNEQFF.

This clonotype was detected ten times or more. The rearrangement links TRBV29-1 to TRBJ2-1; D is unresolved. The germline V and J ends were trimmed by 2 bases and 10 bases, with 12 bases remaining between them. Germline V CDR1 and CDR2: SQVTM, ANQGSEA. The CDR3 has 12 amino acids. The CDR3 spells CSVERELGEQFF. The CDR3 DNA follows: TGCAGCGTTGAACGCGAGCTTGGAGAGCAGTTCTTC.

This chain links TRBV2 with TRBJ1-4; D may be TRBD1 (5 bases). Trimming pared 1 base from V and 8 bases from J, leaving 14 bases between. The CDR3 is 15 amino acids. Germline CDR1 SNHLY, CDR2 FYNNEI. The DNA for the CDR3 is TGTGCCAGCAGTGAAGGAGGCAGGGCCAAGGAAAAACTGTTTTTT. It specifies CASSEGGRAKEKLFF.

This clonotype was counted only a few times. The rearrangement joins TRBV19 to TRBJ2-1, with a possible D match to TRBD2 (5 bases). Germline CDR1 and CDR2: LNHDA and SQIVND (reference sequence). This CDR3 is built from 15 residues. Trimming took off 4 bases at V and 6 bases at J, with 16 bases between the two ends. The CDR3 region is CASSNRLAESNEQFF. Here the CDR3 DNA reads TGTGCCAGTAGTAATAGGCTAGCAGAATCCAATGAGCAGTTCTTC.

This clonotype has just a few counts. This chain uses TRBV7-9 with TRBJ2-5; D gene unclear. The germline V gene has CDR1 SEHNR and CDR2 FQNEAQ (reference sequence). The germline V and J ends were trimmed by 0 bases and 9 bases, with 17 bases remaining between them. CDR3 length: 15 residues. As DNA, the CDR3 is TGTGCCAGCAGCTTAGCGCAAGGAAGTATGATGGCCCAGTACTTC. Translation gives CASSLAQGSMMAQYF.

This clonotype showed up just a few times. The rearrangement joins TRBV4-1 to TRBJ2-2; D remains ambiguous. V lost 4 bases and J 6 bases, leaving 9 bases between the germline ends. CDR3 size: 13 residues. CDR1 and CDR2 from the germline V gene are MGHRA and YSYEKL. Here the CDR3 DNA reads TGCGCCAGCAGCCTTCAAGGGTCCGGGGAGCTGTTTTTT. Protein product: CASSLQGSGELFF.

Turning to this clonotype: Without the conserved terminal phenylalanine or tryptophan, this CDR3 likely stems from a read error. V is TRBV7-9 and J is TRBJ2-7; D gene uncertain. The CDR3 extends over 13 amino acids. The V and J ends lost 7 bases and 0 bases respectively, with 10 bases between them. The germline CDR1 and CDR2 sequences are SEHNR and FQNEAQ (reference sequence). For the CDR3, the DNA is TGTGCCAGCAACCCTAGGCACTCCTACGAGCAGTACCTC. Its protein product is CASNPRHSYEQYL.

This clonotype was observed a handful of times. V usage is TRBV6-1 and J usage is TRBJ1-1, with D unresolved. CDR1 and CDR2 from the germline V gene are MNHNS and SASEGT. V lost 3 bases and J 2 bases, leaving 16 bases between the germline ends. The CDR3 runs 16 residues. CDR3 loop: CASSDWRADHNTEAFF. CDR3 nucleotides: TGTGCCAGCAGTGACTGGCGAGCGGACCACAACACTGAAGCTTTCTTT.

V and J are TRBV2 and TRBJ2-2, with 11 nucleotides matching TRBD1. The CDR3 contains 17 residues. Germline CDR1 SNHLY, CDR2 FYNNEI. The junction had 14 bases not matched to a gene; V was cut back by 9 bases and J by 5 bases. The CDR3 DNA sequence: TGTGCCAGTGACTCCCCGGGACAGGGGGTCTTTACCGGGGAGCTGTTTTTT. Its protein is CASDSPGQGVFTGELFF.

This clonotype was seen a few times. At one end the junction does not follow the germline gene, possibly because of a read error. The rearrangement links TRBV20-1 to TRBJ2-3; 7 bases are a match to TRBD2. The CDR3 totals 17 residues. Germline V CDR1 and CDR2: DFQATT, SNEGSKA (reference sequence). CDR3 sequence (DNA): TGCTGTGCTAGAGACCTATCGGGAGGAGACCGCACAGATACGCAGTATTTT. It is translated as CCARDLSGGDRTDTQYF.

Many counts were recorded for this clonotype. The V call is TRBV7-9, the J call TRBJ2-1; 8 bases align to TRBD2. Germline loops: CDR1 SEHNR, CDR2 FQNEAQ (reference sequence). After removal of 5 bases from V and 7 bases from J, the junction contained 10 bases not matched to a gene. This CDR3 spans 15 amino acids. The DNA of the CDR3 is TGTGCCAGCAGCAGGACCGGGACTAGGGCTAATGAGCAGTTCTTC. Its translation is CASSRTGTRANEQFF.

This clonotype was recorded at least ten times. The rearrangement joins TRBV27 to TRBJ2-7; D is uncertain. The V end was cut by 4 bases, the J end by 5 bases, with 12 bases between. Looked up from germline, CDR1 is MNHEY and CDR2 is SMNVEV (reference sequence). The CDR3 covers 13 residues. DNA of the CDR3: TGTGCCAGCAGTTCCAGGAAGGGCGACGAGCAGTACGTC. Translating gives CASSSRKGDEQYV.

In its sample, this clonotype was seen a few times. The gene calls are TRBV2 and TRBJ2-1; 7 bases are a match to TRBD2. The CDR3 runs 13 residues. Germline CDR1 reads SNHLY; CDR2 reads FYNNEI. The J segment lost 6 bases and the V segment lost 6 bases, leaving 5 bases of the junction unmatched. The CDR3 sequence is CASSGRNFNEQFF. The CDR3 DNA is TGTGCCAGCAGCGGGAGGAATTTCAATGAGCAGTTCTTC.

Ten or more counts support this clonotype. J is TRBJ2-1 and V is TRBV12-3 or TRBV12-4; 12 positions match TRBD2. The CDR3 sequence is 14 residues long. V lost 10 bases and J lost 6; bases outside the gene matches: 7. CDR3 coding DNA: TGTGCCACGCGCACTAGCGGGAGGTTCAATGAGCAGTTCTTC. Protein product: CATRTSGRFNEQFF.

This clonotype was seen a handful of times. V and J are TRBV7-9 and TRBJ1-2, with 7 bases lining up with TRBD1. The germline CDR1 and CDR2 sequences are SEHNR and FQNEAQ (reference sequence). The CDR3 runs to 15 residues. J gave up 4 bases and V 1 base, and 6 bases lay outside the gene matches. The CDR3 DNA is TGTGCCAGCAGCTTAGTGGGGACAGAGAGCTATGGCTACACCTTC. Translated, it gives CASSLVGTESYGYTF.

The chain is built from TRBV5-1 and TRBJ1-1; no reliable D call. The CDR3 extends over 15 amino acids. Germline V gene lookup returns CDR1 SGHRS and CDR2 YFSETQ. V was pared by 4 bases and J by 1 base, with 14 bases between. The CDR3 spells CASSTGRRTNTEAFF. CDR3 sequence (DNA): TGCGCCAGCAGCACGGGCAGGCGGACGAACACTGAAGCTTTCTTT.

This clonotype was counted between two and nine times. CDR3 residues: CASSSGRGGFTDTQYF. CDR3 nucleotide sequence: TGTGCCAGCAGCTCAGGGCGGGGCGGGTTCACAGATACGCAGTATTTT. The gene calls are TRBV9 and TRBJ2-3; a possible D gene is TRBD2 (6 bases). The CDR3 sequence is 16 residues long. Germline CDR1 is SGDLS and CDR2 is YYNGEE. V was pared by 4 bases and J by 2 bases, with 17 bases between. Full variable domain (outside the CDR3, taken from reference TRBV9 and TRBJ2-3): DSGVTQTPKHLITATGQRVTLRCSPRSGDLSVYWYQQSLDQGLQFLIQYYNGEERAKGNILERFSAQQFPDLHSELNLSSLELGDSALYFCASSSGRGGFTDTQYFGPGTRLTVL.

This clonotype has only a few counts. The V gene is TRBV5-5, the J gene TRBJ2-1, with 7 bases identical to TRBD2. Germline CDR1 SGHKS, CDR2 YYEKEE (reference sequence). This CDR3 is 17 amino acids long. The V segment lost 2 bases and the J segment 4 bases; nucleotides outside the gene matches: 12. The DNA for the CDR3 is TGTGCCAGCAGCTTCGGGGGGACTAAAGCGCCGTACAATGAGCAGTTCTTC. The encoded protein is CASSFGGTKAPYNEQFF.